A selection of T cell receptor beta chains follows, all from one sample in a study of blood T cell repertoires in COVID-19. Generated by immunoSEQ multiplex PCR, the TCRdb table keeps only in-frame clones and is missing some. Among roughly 80,000 clones listed, around 90% were seen once. Sample: peripheral blood. The receptor set was obtained from a human donor in a cohort sampled during active COVID-19. Each CDR3 is given with its conserved first and last residue. The D gene is left open where the match is weak. Clone size is not always given. Where it is, it says once, few, many or a class for expanded clones.

d_call: TRBD1
v_call: TRBV11-2
j_call: TRBJ1-2
clone_size: once
cdr3_nt: TGTGCCAGCAGCTTCGGACAGGGGGGGATAGCTAACTATGGCTACACCTTC
cdr3_aa: CASSFGQGGIANYGYTF

d_call: TRBD2
v_call: TRBV12-5
j_call: TRBJ2-3
clone_size: once
cdr3_nt: TGTGCTAGTGGCCATACTAGCGGGGGGGCCGCAGATACGCAGTATTTT
cdr3_aa: CASGHTSGGAADTQYF

d_call: TRBD1
v_call: TRBV12-3/TRBV12-4
j_call: TRBJ2-1
clone_size: .
cdr3_nt: TGTGCCAGCAGTCCGGGACAGGGCAATGAGCAGTTCTTC
cdr3_aa: CASSPGQGNEQFF

d_call: TRBD1
v_call: TRBV28
j_call: TRBJ1-4
clone_size: .
cdr3_nt: TGTGCCAGCAGATCAAACAGGGGGCCAACTAATGAAAAACTGTTTTTT
cdr3_aa: CASRSNRGPTNEKLFF

d_call: TRBD1
v_call: TRBV6-4
j_call: TRBJ1-5
clone_size: .
cdr3_nt: TGTGCCAGCAGCGAGGGACAGGGGGCACATCAGCCCCAGCATTTT
cdr3_aa: CASSEGQGAHQPQHF

d_call: .
v_call: TRBV19
j_call: TRBJ1-1
clone_size: .
cdr3_nt: TGTGCCAGTAGTATAGGGGAGGTCCTGAACACTGAAGCTTTCTTT
cdr3_aa: CASSIGEVLNTEAFF

d_call: TRBD2
v_call: TRBV11-2
j_call: TRBJ2-3
clone_size: .
cdr3_nt: TGTGCCAGCAGCAGACATAGCGGGGGGGCTAGCACAGATACGCAGTATTTT
cdr3_aa: CASSRHSGGASTDTQYF

d_call: .
v_call: TRBV5-1
j_call: TRBJ1-1
clone_size: .
cdr3_nt: TGCGCCAGCAGCTCCCCGACAGGTCGGGCGAACACTGAAGCTTTCTTT
cdr3_aa: CASSSPTGRANTEAFF

d_call: .
v_call: TRBV28
j_call: TRBJ2-7
clone_size: .
cdr3_nt: TGTGCCAGCAGTTTACCCCACTCAGGACTGAGTATCGAGCAGTACTTC
cdr3_aa: CASSLPHSGLSIEQYF

d_call: .
v_call: TRBV30
j_call: TRBJ1-2
clone_size: .
cdr3_nt: TGTGCCTTTACGACTGGGAGTAACTATGGCTACACCTTC
cdr3_aa: CAFTTGSNYGYTF

d_call: .
v_call: TRBV6-5
j_call: TRBJ1-1
clone_size: .
cdr3_nt: TGTGCCAGCAGCCGGGGGGGCATTGAAGCTTTCTTT
cdr3_aa: CASSRGGIEAFF

d_call: TRBD2
v_call: TRBV2
j_call: TRBJ2-1
clone_size: once
cdr3_nt: TGTGCCAACTCTAGCGGGAGTATGGATGAGCAGTTCTTC
cdr3_aa: CANSSGSMDEQFF

d_call: TRBD1
v_call: TRBV29-1
j_call: TRBJ1-5
clone_size: once
cdr3_nt: TGCAGCGTTGAAGACCACGGACAGGGGACGTATGAGAGCAATCAGCCCCAGCATTTT
cdr3_aa: CSVEDHGQGTYESNQPQHF

d_call: .
v_call: TRBV28
j_call: TRBJ1-1
clone_size: .
cdr3_nt: TGTGCCAGCAAACCCCCGACTTCCCGGGGTGAAGCTTTCTTT
cdr3_aa: CASKPPTSRGEAFF

d_call: .
v_call: TRBV27
j_call: TRBJ1-5
clone_size: .
cdr3_nt: TGTGCCAGCAGCGTATGGGGACAACAGCCCCAGCATTTT
cdr3_aa: CASSVWGQQPQHF

d_call: .
v_call: TRBV12-3/TRBV12-4
j_call: TRBJ1-5
clone_size: .
cdr3_nt: TGTGCCAGCAGTTTCGGACAGAATCAGCCCCAGCATTTT
cdr3_aa: CASSFGQNQPQHF

d_call: TRBD2
v_call: TRBV2
j_call: TRBJ2-1
clone_size: .
cdr3_nt: TGTGCCAGCAGTGAATTAAGGTCTCTAGCGGGGGAGCAGTTCTTC
cdr3_aa: CASSELRSLAGEQFF

d_call: TRBD2
v_call: TRBV15
j_call: TRBJ2-3
clone_size: .
cdr3_nt: TGTGCCACCAGCAGAGATCCACTAGCGGGGGATACGCAGTATTTT
cdr3_aa: CATSRDPLAGDTQYF

d_call: TRBD1
v_call: TRBV5-1
j_call: TRBJ1-6
clone_size: .
cdr3_nt: TGCGCCAGCAGCCGAACGACAGGGAGCTCCTATAATTCACCCCTCCACTTT
cdr3_aa: CASSRTTGSSYNSPLHF

d_call: .
v_call: TRBV6-5
j_call: TRBJ2-7
clone_size: .
cdr3_nt: TGTGCCAGCAGCGAGGCGGAAAGCTACGAGCAGTACTTC
cdr3_aa: CASSEAESYEQYF

d_call: .
v_call: TRBV2
j_call: TRBJ2-1
clone_size: .
cdr3_nt: TGTGCCAGCAGTGCCGGTAGTCTGGAGCAGTTCTTC
cdr3_aa: CASSAGSLEQFF

d_call: TRBD2
v_call: TRBV9
j_call: TRBJ2-2
clone_size: .
cdr3_nt: TGTGCCAGCAGCGTATCTGGGCGGGGGGCTACCGGGGAGCTGTTTTTT
cdr3_aa: CASSVSGRGATGELFF

d_call: TRBD2
v_call: TRBV28
j_call: TRBJ2-1
clone_size: .
cdr3_nt: TGTGCCAGCAGTTTGCTTGGGCTAGCGGGAGTTGCGTTCTTC
cdr3_aa: CASSLLGLAGVAFF

d_call: .
v_call: TRBV9
j_call: TRBJ2-5
clone_size: .
cdr3_nt: TGTGCCAGCAGCGTCTACGGACTCTCGGGAGAGACCCAGTACTTC
cdr3_aa: CASSVYGLSGETQYF

d_call: TRBD2
v_call: TRBV9
j_call: TRBJ2-1
clone_size: .
cdr3_nt: TGTGCCAGCAGCGCCAGCGGGGGCTCCTACAATGAGCAGTTCTTC
cdr3_aa: CASSASGGSYNEQFF

d_call: TRBD2
v_call: TRBV5-4
j_call: TRBJ2-1
clone_size: .
cdr3_nt: TGTGCCAGCAGCCGGACTAGCGGGGCAATCAATGAGCAGTTCTTC
cdr3_aa: CASSRTSGAINEQFF

d_call: .
v_call: TRBV2
j_call: TRBJ2-1
clone_size: few
cdr3_nt: TGTGCCAGCAGTGAAAGGGGGTTCTACAATGAGCAGTTCTTC
cdr3_aa: CASSERGFYNEQFF

d_call: TRBD1
v_call: TRBV4-2
j_call: TRBJ1-5
clone_size: .
cdr3_nt: TGTGCCAGCAGGGGGACAGATAGCAATCAGCCCCAGCATTTT
cdr3_aa: CASRGTDSNQPQHF

d_call: .
v_call: TRBV5-1
j_call: TRBJ1-4
clone_size: .
cdr3_nt: TGCGCCAGCAGCCGAGGGAGGCCTAGGGATGAAAAACTGTTTTTT
cdr3_aa: CASSRGRPRDEKLFF

d_call: TRBD1
v_call: TRBV5-1
j_call: TRBJ1-1
clone_size: .
cdr3_nt: TGCGCCAGCAGCCTGACTCAACAGGGGGAAGCTTTCTTT
cdr3_aa: CASSLTQQGEAFF

d_call: .
v_call: TRBV7-6
j_call: TRBJ1-4
clone_size: once
cdr3_nt: TGTGCCAGCAGCTTAAGGGGGAGCAATGAAAAACTGTTTTTT
cdr3_aa: CASSLRGSNEKLFF

d_call: .
v_call: TRBV12-5
j_call: TRBJ2-5
clone_size: .
cdr3_nt: TGTGCTAGTGGTTTCCCCCCCGGGATAGAGACCCAGTACTTC
cdr3_aa: CASGFPPGIETQYF

d_call: .
v_call: TRBV29-1
j_call: TRBJ2-1
clone_size: once
cdr3_nt: TGCAGCGTTCATAAGGACACACTTGTGAATGAGCAGTTCTTC
cdr3_aa: CSVHKDTLVNEQFF

d_call: TRBD1
v_call: TRBV7-9
j_call: TRBJ2-7
clone_size: once
cdr3_nt: TGTGCCAGCAGCCCAGGGACAGGACTCGACGAGCAGTACTTC
cdr3_aa: CASSPGTGLDEQYF

d_call: .
v_call: TRBV3-1/TRBV3-2
j_call: TRBJ2-3
clone_size: few
cdr3_nt: TGTGCCAGCAGCCCCAGGGTCCGATCTAGCACAGATACGCAGTATTTT
cdr3_aa: CASSPRVRSSTDTQYF

d_call: .
v_call: TRBV7-2
j_call: TRBJ2-1
clone_size: .
cdr3_nt: TGTGCCAGCAGCTTGGGACTGACTAACAATGAGCAGTTCTTC
cdr3_aa: CASSLGLTNNEQFF

d_call: .
v_call: TRBV7-9
j_call: TRBJ1-2
clone_size: .
cdr3_nt: TGTGCCAGCAGCTTAGTACAGGGAAATGGCTACACCTTC
cdr3_aa: CASSLVQGNGYTF